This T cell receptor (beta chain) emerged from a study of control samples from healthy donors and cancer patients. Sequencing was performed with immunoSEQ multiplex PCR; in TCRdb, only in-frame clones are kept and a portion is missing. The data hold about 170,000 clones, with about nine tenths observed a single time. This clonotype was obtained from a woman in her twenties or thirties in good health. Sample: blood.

The CDR3: CASSQSRGSYNEQFF. CDR3 bases: TGTGCCAGCAGCCAAAGTCGGGGTTCCTACAATGAGCAGTTCTTC. The chain uses TRBV3-1 (or the pseudogene TRBV3-2) and TRBJ2-1, with D perhaps matching TRBD2 (5 bases). This CDR3 spans 15 amino acids. Germline V lookup: CDR1 LGHDT, CDR2 YNNKEL (reference sequence). Trimming pared 2 bases from V and 1 base from J, leaving 9 bases between.